This T cell receptor beta chain appears in the sequencing data of a study of blood T cell repertoires in COVID-19. Measured with immunoSEQ multiplex PCR; TCRdb has only the in-frame clones, and not every one. The table shows roughly 130,000 clones, with 65% to 80% occurring only once. Germline V gene data show CDR1 as LGHNT and CDR2 as FRNRAP. V lost 6 bases, J lost 4 bases, and 2 bases stayed unmatched. This CDR3 region has 12 residues. This chain uses TRBV12-5 with TRBJ1-1, with 7 positions matching TRBD1. What was sequenced was peripheral blood. This TCR was sampled from a man aged 50 to 60 with acute or convalescent COVID-19. The CDR3 reads CASGRDSTEAFF. The CDR3 DNA follows: TGTGCTAGTGGACGGGACAGCACTGAAGCTTTCTTT.